Listed below are T cell receptor beta chains from one sample, sequenced in a study of OX40 agonist ivuxolimab in advanced cancers. Generated by immunoSEQ multiplex PCR, the TCRdb table keeps only in-frame clones and is missing some. Of roughly 50,000 clones listed, around four fifths are singletons. Sequencing used CD4+ or CD8+ T cells sorted from blood, obtained in a trial of the OX40 agonist ivuxolimab. These receptors were taken from an adult with an advanced solid tumor such as melanoma, head and neck, liver or kidney cancer. CDR3s include the opening cysteine and the closing phenylalanine or tryptophan. The order of the fields is V gene, D gene, J gene, clone size, CDR3 protein, CDR3 DNA. D genes are given only for firm matches. Rows give clone size only sometimes, using once, few, many, or a class for an expanded clone.

TRBV14	-	TRBJ1-6	-	CASSQDSLPAGFYNSPLHF	TGTGCCAGCAGCCAAGACTCTCTTCCAGCGGGATTCTATAATTCACCCCTCCACTTT
TRBV7-9	-	TRBJ1-2	-	CASSPTTDSYGYTF	TGTGCCAGCAGCCCTACGACGGATTCCTATGGCTACACCTTC
TRBV7-2	-	TRBJ1-4	-	CASSLDVAAQKLFF	TGTGCCAGCAGCTTAGACGTGGCAGCCCAAAAACTGTTTTTT
TRBV19	-	TRBJ1-6	-	CASMTRLRGSYNSPLHF	TGTGCCAGTATGACGCGTTTAAGAGGCTCCTATAATTCACCCCTCCACTTT
TRBV7-2	-	TRBJ1-6	-	CASSLVHGDVSSPLHF	TGTGCCAGCAGCTTGGTACATGGGGATGTGAGTTCACCCCTCCACTTT
TRBV28	-	TRBJ1-2	once	CASSPSSGVLDEKNTF	TGTGCCAGCAGCCCATCCTCAGGGGTACTCGATGAGAAGAACACCTTC
TRBV11-2	TRBD1	TRBJ1-1	once	CASSLNRGAFF	TGTGCCAGCAGCTTAAACAGGGGTGCTTTCTTT
TRBV30	-	TRBJ1-5	-	CAWSRSTIGQPQHF	TGTGCCTGGAGCCGGTCTACGATCGGGCAGCCCCAGCATTTT
TRBV9	-	TRBJ1-1	-	CASSPRGATDTEAFF	TGTGCCAGCAGCCCCCGAGGGGCGACAGACACTGAAGCTTTCTTT
TRBV5-4	TRBD1	TRBJ1-6	once	CASSLPGGVNSPLHF	TGTGCCAGCAGCTTGCCAGGGGGCGTTAATTCACCCCTCCACTTT